Sequencing of this T cell receptor beta chain was carried out in a study of T-cell reconstitution after alpha-beta-depleted transplantation in children. Findings and caveats of the study: T cells produced anew were the main source of T-cell counts and diversity one year after transplant.

Germline CDR1 and CDR2: SQVTM and ANQGSEA. V gave up 4 bases and J gave up 3 bases, with 17 bases separating them. CDR3 length: 15 residues. For TCRbeta, the library was prepared with unique molecular identifiers. TCRdb called the PCR reads again in MiXCR, with one record for every CDR3 protein. The top ten hold less than 15% of the sample, which has about 460,000 distinct CDR3 sequences, more than 9.5% seen once. This clonotype has only a few counts. Its antigen is unidentified. Sample: PBMCs, mostly from graft donor cells, taken 180 days after TCRalphabeta/CD19-depleted stem cell transplant. This clonotype originated in a female patient aged 2-10 years who had a stem cell transplant for aplastic anemia, so the T cells may come from the graft donor. The chain carries TRBV29-1 and TRBJ2-3; D not certain. The CDR3 sequence is CSVGLFSQVTDTQYF. CDR3 coding DNA: TGCAGCGTTGGTCTCTTCTCGCAGGTAACAGATACGCAGTATTTT.